This T cell receptor (beta chain) is drawn from a study of human T cells and chemical hapten exposure. Time point defined: patch test 3, about 24 weeks after DPC sensitization. Treatment described: therapeutic diphenylcyclopropenone sensitization with weekly scalp DPC. Blood sampling preceded each patch test application. A few counts support this clonotype. Its target is not known. Within the library, unique molecular identifiers were attached to each individual cDNA molecule. MiXCR, run by TCRdb on the RACE reads, gives a single entry per CDR3 protein. The sample contains tens of thousands of distinct CDR3 sequences, approximately 11% of which appear only once. Study-wide results and caveats: TCRs at high frequency, those above 1 in 1000, did not change with DPC sensitization. Versus controls, expanded TCRs had significantly more large CDR3 similarity clusters.

This CDR3 has 18 residues. Germline V gives CDR1 SGDLS, CDR2 YYNGEE. Unmatched junction bases numbered 10, after V lost 0 bases and J lost 2 bases. J is TRBJ2-1 and V is TRBV9; TRBD1 matches 8 bases. Sequences were derived from whole blood, sampled in connection with sensitization to the hapten diphenylcyclopropenone (DPC). The sequence was collected from a woman aged 50 to 60 with alopecia areata. Some clones in this sample may be carry-over from other donors' samples. The CDR3 coding sequence is TGTGCCAGCAGCGTAGGCCCCGGACAGGGAAATACCTACAATGAGCAGTTCTTC. Protein sequence: CASSVGPGQGNTYNEQFF.